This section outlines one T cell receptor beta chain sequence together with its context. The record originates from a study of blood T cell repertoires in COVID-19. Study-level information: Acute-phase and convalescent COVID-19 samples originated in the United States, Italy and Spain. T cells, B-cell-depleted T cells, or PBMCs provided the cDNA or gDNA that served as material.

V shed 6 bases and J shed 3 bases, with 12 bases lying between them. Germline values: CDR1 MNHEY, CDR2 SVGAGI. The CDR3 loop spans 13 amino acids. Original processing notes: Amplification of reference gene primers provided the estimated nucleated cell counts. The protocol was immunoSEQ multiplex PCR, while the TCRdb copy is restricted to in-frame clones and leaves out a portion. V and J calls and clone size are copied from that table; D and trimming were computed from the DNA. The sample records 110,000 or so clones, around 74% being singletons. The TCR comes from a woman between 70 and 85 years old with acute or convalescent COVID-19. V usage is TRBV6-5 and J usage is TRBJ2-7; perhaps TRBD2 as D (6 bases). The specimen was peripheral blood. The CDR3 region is CASREGGDYEQYF. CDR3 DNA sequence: TGTGCCAGCAGGGAGGGAGGAGACTACGAGCAGTACTTC.